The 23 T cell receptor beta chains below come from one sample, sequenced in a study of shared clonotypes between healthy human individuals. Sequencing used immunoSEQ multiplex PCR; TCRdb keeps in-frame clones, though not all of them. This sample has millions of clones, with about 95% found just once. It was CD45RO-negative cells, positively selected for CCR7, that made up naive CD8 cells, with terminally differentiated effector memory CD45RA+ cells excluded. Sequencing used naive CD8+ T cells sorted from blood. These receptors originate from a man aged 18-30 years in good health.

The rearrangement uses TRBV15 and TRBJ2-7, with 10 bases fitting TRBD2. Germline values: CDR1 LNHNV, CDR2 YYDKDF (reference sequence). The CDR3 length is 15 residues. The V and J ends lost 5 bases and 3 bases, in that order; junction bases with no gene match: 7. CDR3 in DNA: TGTGCCACCAGCCCCCAGCGGGGGGGCTTCTACGAGCAGTACTTC. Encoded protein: CATSPQRGGFYEQYF.

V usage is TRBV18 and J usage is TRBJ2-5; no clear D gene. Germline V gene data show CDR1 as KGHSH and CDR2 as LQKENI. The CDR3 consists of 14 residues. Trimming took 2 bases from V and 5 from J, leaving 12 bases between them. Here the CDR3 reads CASSPGEDFETQYF. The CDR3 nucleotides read TGTGCCAGCTCACCAGGCGAGGATTTCGAGACCCAGTACTTC. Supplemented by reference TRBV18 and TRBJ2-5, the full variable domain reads NAGVMQNPRHLVRRRGQEARLRCSPMKGHSHVYWYRQLPEEGLKFMVYLQKENIIDESGMPKERFSAEFPKEGPSILRIQQVVRGDSAAYFCASSPGEDFETQYFGPGTRLLVL.

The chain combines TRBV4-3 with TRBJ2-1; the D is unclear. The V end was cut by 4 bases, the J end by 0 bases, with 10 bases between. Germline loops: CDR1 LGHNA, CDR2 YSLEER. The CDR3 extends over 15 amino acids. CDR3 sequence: CASSPYGGSYNEQFF. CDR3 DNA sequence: TGCGCCAGCAGCCCGTATGGTGGCTCCTACAATGAGCAGTTCTTC.

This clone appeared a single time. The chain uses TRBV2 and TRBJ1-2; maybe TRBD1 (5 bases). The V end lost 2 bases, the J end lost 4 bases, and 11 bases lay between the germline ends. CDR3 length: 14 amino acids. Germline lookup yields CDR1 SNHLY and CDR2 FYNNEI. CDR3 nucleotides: TGTGCCAGCAGTGAACCGGGGGTGACCTATGGCTACACCTTC. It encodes CASSEPGVTYGYTF.

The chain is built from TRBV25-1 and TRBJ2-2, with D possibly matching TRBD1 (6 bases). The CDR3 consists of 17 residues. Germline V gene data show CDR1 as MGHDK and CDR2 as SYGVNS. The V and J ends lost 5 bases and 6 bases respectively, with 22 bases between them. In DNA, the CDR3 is TGTGCCAGCAGTTGGACGGACAGCCTAGCACAACCCGGGGAGCTGTTTTTT. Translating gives CASSWTDSLAQPGELFF.

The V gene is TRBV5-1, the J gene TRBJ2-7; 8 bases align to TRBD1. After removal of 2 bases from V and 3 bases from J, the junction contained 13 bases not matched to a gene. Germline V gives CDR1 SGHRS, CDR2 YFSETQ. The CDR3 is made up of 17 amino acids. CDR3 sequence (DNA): TGCGCCAGCAGCTTCGGACAGACAGGGGTACTCAACTACGAGCAGTACTTC. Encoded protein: CASSFGQTGVLNYEQYF.

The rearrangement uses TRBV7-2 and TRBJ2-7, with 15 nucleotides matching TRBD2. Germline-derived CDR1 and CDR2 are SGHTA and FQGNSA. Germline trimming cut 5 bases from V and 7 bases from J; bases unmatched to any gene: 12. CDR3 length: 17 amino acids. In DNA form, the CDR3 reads TGTGCCAGCAGCCCCACCCGGACTAGCGGGAGGGCCGGGGAGCAGTACTTC. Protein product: CASSPTRTSGRAGEQYF.

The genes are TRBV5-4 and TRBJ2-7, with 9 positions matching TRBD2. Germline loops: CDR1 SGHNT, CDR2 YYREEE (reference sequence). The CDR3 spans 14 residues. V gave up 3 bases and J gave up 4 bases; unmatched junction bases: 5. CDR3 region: CASSYSGGPYEQYF. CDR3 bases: TGTGCCAGCAGCTATAGCGGGGGACCTTACGAGCAGTACTTC. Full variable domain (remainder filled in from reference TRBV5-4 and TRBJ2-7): ETGVTQSPTHLIKTRGQQVTLRCSSQSGHNTVSWYQQALGQGPQFIFQYYREEENGRGNFPPRFSGLQFPNYSSELNVNALELDDSALYLCASSYSGGPYEQYFGPGTRLTVT.

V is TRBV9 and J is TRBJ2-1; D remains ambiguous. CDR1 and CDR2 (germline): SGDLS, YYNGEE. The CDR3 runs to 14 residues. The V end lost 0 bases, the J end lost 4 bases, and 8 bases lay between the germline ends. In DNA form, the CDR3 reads TGTGCCAGCAGCGTAGACGATCGGTACAATGAGCAGTTCTTC. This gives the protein CASSVDDRYNEQFF.

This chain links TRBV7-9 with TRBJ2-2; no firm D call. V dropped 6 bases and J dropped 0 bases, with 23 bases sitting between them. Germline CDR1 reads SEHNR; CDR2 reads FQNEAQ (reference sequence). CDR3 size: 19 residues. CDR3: CASSPTLTVSLTNTGELFF. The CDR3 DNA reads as TGTGCCAGCAGTCCCACTCTCACAGTTAGCCTAACGAACACCGGGGAGCTGTTTTTT.

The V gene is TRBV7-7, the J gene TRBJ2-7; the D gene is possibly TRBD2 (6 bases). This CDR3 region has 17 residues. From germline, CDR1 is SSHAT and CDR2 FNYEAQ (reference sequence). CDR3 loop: CASRRIRFLPGAYEQYF. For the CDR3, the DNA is TGTGCTAGCCGTCGTATTCGGTTCTTGCCGGGAGCCTACGAGCAGTACTTC.

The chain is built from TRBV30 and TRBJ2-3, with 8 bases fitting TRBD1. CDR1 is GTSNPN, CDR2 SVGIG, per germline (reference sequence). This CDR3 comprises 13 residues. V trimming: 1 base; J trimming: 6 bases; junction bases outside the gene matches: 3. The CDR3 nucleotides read TGTGCCTGGAGTGCAGGGGGCGGGGATACGCAGTATTTT. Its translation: CAWSAGGGDTQYF.

The CDR3 region is CASSFMPSGYYEQYF. Written as DNA, the CDR3 is TGTGCCAGCAGCTTCATGCCCAGCGGTTACTACGAGCAGTACTTC. The rearrangement links TRBV7-8 to TRBJ2-7, with D maybe TRBD2 (5 bases). Germline CDR1 reads SGHVS; CDR2 reads FQNEAQ. Between the trimmed V and J ends, which lost 3 bases and 3 bases, there was a span of 15 bases. The CDR3 sequence is 15 residues long.

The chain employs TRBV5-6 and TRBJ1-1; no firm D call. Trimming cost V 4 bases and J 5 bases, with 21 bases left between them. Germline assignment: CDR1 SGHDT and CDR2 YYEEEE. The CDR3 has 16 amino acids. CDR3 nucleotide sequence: TGTGCCAGCAGCCCTTCTCCCAGTAGCCGGGCAACTGAAGCTTTCTTT. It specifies CASSPSPSSRATEAFF.

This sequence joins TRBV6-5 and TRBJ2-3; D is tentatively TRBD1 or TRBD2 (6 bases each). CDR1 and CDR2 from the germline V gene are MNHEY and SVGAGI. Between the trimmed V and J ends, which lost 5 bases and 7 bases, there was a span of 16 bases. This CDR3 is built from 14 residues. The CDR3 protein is CASSPFGGAHTQYF. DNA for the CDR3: TGTGCCAGCAGTCCCTTCGGGGGCGCACATACGCAGTATTTT.

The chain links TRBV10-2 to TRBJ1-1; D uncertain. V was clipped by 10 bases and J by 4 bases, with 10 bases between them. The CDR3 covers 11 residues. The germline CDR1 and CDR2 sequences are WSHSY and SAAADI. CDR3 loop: CATLIFTEAFF. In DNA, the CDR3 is TGCGCCACCCTTATATTCACTGAAGCTTTCTTT.

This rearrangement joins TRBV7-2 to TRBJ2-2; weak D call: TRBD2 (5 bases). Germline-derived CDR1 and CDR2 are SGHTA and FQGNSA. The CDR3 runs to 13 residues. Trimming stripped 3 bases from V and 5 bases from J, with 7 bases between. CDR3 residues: CASSFSGTGELFF. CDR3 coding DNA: TGTGCCAGCAGCTTCTCGGGAACCGGGGAGCTGTTTTTT. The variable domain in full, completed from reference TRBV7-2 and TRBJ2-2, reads GAGVSQSPSNKVTEKGKDVELRCDPISGHTALYWYRQSLGQGLEFLIYFQGNSAPDKSGLPSDRFSAERTGGSVSTLTIQRTQQEDSAVYLCASSFSGTGELFFGEGSRLTVL.

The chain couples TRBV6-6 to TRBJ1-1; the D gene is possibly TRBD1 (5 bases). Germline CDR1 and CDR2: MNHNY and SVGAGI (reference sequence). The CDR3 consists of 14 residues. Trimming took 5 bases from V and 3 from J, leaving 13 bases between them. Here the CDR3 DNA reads TGTGCCAGCAGTCCACAGGACGGCTACACTGAAGCTTTCTTT. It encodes CASSPQDGYTEAFF.

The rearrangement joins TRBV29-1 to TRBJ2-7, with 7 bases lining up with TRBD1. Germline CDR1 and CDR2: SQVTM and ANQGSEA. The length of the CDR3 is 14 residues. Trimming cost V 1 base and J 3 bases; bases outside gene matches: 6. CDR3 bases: TGCAGCGTTGAAGTTGAGGGACAGTTCTACGAGCAGTACTTC. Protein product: CSVEVEGQFYEQYF.

The CDR3 region is CASSLWDRGREQYF. The CDR3 DNA is TGTGCCAGCAGTCTTTGGGACAGGGGGCGCGAGCAGTACTTC. The V gene is TRBV6-1, the J gene TRBJ2-7; TRBD1 matches at 12 bases. Germline V lookup: CDR1 MNHNS, CDR2 SASEGT. The CDR3 has 14 residues. The J segment lost 6 bases and the V segment lost 5 bases, leaving 5 bases of the junction unmatched.

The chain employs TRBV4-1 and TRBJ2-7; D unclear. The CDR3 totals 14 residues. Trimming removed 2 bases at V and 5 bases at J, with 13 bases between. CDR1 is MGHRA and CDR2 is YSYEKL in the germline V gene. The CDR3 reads CASSQLIGPNEQYF. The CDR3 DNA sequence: TGCGCCAGCAGCCAACTTATAGGGCCCAACGAGCAGTACTTC.

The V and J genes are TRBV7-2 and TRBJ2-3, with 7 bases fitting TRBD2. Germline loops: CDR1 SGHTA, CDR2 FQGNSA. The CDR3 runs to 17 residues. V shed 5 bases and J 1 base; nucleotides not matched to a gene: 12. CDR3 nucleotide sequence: TGTGCCAGCAGCAGCCCGCGACTAGCTGGCCGCACAGATACGCAGTATTTT. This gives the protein CASSSPRLAGRTDTQYF.

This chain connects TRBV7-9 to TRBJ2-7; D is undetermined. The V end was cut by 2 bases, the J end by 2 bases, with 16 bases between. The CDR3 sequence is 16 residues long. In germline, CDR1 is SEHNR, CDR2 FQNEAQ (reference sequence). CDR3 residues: CASSLIGSGSPYEQYF. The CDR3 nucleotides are TGTGCCAGCAGCTTAATTGGCAGTGGCAGCCCCTACGAGCAGTACTTC.